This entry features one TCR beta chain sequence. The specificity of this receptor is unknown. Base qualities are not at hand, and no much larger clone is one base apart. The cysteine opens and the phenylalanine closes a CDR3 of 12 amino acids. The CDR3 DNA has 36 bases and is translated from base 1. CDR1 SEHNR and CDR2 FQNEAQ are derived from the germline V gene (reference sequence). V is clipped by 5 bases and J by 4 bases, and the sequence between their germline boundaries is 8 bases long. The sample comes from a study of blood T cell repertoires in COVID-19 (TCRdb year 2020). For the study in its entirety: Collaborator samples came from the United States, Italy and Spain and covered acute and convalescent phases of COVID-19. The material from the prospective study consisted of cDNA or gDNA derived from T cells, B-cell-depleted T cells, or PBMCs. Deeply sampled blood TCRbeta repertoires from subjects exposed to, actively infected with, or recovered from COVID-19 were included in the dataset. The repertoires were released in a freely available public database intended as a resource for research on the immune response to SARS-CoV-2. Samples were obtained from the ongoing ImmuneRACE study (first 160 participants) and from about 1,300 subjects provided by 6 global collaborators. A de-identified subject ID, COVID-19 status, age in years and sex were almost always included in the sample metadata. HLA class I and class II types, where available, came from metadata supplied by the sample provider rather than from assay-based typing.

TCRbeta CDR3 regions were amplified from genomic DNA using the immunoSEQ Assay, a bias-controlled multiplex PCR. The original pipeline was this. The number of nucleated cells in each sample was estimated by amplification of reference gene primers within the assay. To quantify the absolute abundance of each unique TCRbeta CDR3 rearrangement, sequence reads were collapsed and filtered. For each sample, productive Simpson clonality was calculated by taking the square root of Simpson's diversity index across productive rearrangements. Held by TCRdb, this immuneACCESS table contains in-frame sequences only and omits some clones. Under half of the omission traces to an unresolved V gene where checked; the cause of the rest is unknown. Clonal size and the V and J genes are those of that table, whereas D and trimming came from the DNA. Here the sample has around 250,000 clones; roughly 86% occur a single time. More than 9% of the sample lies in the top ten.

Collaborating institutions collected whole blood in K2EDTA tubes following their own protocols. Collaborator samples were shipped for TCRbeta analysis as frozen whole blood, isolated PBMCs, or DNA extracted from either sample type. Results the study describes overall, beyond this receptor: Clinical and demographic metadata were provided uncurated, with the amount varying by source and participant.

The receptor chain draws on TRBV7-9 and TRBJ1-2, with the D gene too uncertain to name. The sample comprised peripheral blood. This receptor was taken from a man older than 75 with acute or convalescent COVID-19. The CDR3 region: CASSLRPYGYTF. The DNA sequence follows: TGTGCCAGCAGCCTCCGTCCCTATGGCTACACCTTC. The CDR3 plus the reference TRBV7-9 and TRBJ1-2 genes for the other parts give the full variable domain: DTGVSQNPRHKITKRGQNVTFRCDPISEHNRLYWYRQTLGQGPEFLTYFQNEAQLEKSRLLSDRFSAERPKGSFSTLEIQRTEQGDSAMYLCASSLRPYGYTFGSGTRLTVV.